The 18 T cell receptor beta chains below all came from one sample that was sequenced in a study of T cell changes during pregnancy in multiple sclerosis. Repertoires were generated with immunoSEQ multiplex PCR, while TCRdb's copy carries only in-frame clones and drops some. The sample lists 100,000 or so clones; about 91% were seen once. The starting material was peripheral blood, obtained in the second trimester of pregnancy. The source is a female donor with multiple sclerosis, enrolled in a pregnancy study.

The V gene is TRBV11-2, the J gene TRBJ2-7, with D possibly being TRBD2 (5 bases). This CDR3 has 14 amino acids. The ends were cut back, 5 bases at V and 0 bases at J, with 11 bases in the middle. In germline, CDR1 is SGHAT, CDR2 FQNNGV. The CDR3 DNA reads as TGTGCCAGCAGCCCAGGACTGGACTCCTACGAGCAGTACTTC. It is translated as CASSPGLDSYEQYF.

This rearrangement joins TRBV4-2 to TRBJ2-2; 10 nucleotides align to TRBD1. V shed 2 bases and J 4 bases; nucleotides not matched to a gene: 4. The CDR3 consists of 16 residues. The germline V gene has CDR1 LGHNA and CDR2 YNFKEQ. CDR3 nucleotide sequence: TGTGCCAGCAGCCAACGACAGGGGGCCGGCACCGGGGAGCTGTTTTTT. Its protein product is CASSQRQGAGTGELFF.

In this sample, this clone turned up once. This chain links TRBV12-5 with TRBJ2-3, with 8 positions matching TRBD1. V lost 1 base, J lost 3 bases, and 0 bases stayed unmatched. The CDR3 is 14 amino acids. The V gene's germline CDR1 is LGHNT and CDR2 FRNRAP. The CDR3 protein is CASGLGQGTDTQYF. CDR3 DNA: TGTGCTAGTGGTTTGGGACAGGGGACAGATACGCAGTATTTT.

The chain uses TRBV27 and TRBJ1-1, with 7 bases that match TRBD1. The CDR3 length is 14 residues. Germline CDR1 is MNHEY and CDR2 is SMNVEV (reference sequence). The V gene end was trimmed by 4 bases and the J gene end by 1 base; junction bases not matched to a gene: 3. CDR3 sequence reads: CASSSRGRNTEAFF. The CDR3 DNA sequence: TGTGCCAGCAGTTCGAGGGGGCGGAACACTGAAGCTTTCTTT.

CDR3 DNA: TGTGCCAGCAGCGGACAGGGGATTGACTACGAGCAGTACTTC. Encoded protein: CASSGQGIDYEQYF. The chain couples TRBV7-2 to TRBJ2-7; 9 bases fit TRBD1. With 5 bases clipped from V and 3 bases from J, the junction kept 5 bases outside the gene matches. Germline V gene lookup returns CDR1 SGHTA and CDR2 FQGNSA. The CDR3 covers 14 residues.

V gene TRBV19 combines with J gene TRBJ1-5; unclear D gene. Germline CDR1 LNHDA, CDR2 SQIVND (reference sequence). V was cut by 3 bases and J by 9 bases, with 18 bases left in between. The CDR3 sequence is 15 residues long. The CDR3 DNA is TGTGCCAGTAGTATCGAACCGACAAATTTACGGCCCCAGCATTTT. Amino acid sequence: CASSIEPTNLRPQHF.

The J gene is TRBJ2-7, the V gene TRBV4-3, with no clear D. Trimming removed 0 bases at V and 4 bases at J, with 7 bases between. The CDR3 length is 13 residues. The germline CDR1 and CDR2 sequences are LGHNA and YSLEER. In DNA, the CDR3 is TGCGCCAGCAGCCAAGATCGAGGTTACGAGCAGTACTTC. Its translation is CASSQDRGYEQYF.

The V gene is TRBV11-3, the J gene TRBJ2-2; the D gene is possibly TRBD2 (5 bases). The germline V gene encodes CDR1 SGHNT and CDR2 YENEEA. This CDR3 has 15 amino acids. V shed 1 base and J shed 6 bases, with 12 bases lying between them. CDR3 nucleotides: TGTGCCAGCAGCTTAGGGTTTAGCGACTCCGGGGAGCTGTTTTTT. Protein: CASSLGFSDSGELFF. The complete variable domain, with remaining parts taken from reference TRBV11-3 and TRBJ2-2, reads EAGVVQSPRYKIIEKKQPVAFWCNPISGHNTLYWYLQNLGQGPELLIRYENEEAVDDSQLPKDRFSAERLKGVDSTLKIQPAELGDSAVYLCASSLGFSDSGELFFGEGSRLTVL.

The chain has TRBV2 and TRBJ2-1; TRBD2 aligns across 9 bases. Germline V gene lookup returns CDR1 SNHLY and CDR2 FYNNEI. J was trimmed by 2 bases and V by 6 bases; bases with no gene match: 8. The CDR3 has 16 residues. This CDR3 is CASRELAGGPYNEQFF. CDR3 DNA: TGTGCCAGCAGGGAATTGGCGGGAGGGCCCTACAATGAGCAGTTCTTC.

In this sample, this clone turned up once. The chain employs TRBV6-5 and TRBJ1-4; the match to TRBD1 covers 7 bases. Per germline, CDR1 MNHEY and CDR2 SVGAGI. CDR3 length equals 12 residues. The V and J ends lost 4 bases and 11 bases, in that order; junction bases with no gene match: 4. The CDR3 DNA is TGTGCCAGCAGTTTAGACAGGGTGAAACTGTTTTTT. Its translation is CASSLDRVKLFF.

The V call is TRBV7-9, the J call TRBJ2-2; 12 bases match TRBD2. The junction had 2 bases not matched to a gene; V was cut back by 5 bases and J by 1 base. The CDR3 has 16 amino acids. CDR1 and CDR2 from the germline V gene are SEHNR and FQNEAQ (reference sequence). The CDR3 region has the DNA TGTGCCAGCAGCCCGACTAGCGGGAGGAACACCGGGGAGCTGTTTTTT. The encoded protein is CASSPTSGRNTGELFF.

CDR3 in amino acids: CASVLRSSYEQYF. DNA for the CDR3: TGTGCCAGCGTCTTGCGAAGCTCCTACGAGCAGTACTTC. The chain combines TRBV21-1 with TRBJ2-7; TRBD2, as called in the table, went unchecked against the DNA. TRBV21-1 constitutes a pseudogene. The CDR3 sequence is 13 residues long.

The rearrangement links TRBV27 to TRBJ1-1; a possible D gene is TRBD1 (6 bases). The germline gives CDR1 MNHEY, CDR2 SMNVEV (reference sequence). The V and J ends lost 3 bases and 0 bases respectively, with 8 bases between them. CDR3 length: 14 amino acids. CDR3 amino acids: CASSFRGMNTEAFF. The DNA for the CDR3 is TGTGCCAGCAGTTTCAGGGGTATGAACACTGAAGCTTTCTTT.

V usage is TRBV10-2 and J usage is TRBJ2-1; 11 bases are shared with TRBD2. The CDR3 is 17 amino acids. The junction had 14 bases not matched to a gene; V was cut back by 4 bases and J by 9 bases. Per germline, CDR1 WSHSY and CDR2 SAAADI. CDR3 sequence (DNA): TGCGCCAGCAGTGGTATTCTAGCGGGGGGCATGGGGAGTGAGCAGTTCTTC. This codes for CASSGILAGGMGSEQFF.

CDR3 DNA: TGTGCCAGCAGTGAAGCTGGTGTGACTAGCCGCACAGATACGCAGTATTTT. This gives the protein CASSEAGVTSRTDTQYF. This sequence joins TRBV6-1 and TRBJ2-3, with 7 bases matching TRBD2. CDR1 is MNHNS, CDR2 SASEGT, per germline. The CDR3 has 17 residues. The ends lost 0 bases at V and 1 base at J; junction bases unmatched: 7.

The gene calls are TRBV28 and TRBJ1-1; possibly TRBD1 for D (6 bases). CDR1 is MDHEN, CDR2 SYDVKM, per germline. V was shortened by 1 base and J by 0 bases, with 9 bases between the two germline ends. This CDR3 has 15 residues. The CDR3 loop reads CASSLLGTLNTEAFF. The CDR3 coding sequence is TGTGCCAGCAGTTTATTGGGGACATTGAACACTGAAGCTTTCTTT. The whole variable domain, filled in from reference TRBV28 and TRBJ1-1, reads DVKVTQSSRYLVKRTGEKVFLECVQDMDHENMFWYRQDPGLGLRLIYFSYDVKMKEKGDIPEGYSVSREKKERFSLILESASTNQTSMYLCASSLLGTLNTEAFFGQGTRLTVV.

This clone has just a few counts. One end of the junction does not line up with germline, which may come from a read error. The chain has TRBV11-3 and TRBJ2-4; a possible D gene is TRBD2 (6 bases). Germline V gene sequence: CDR1 SGHNT, CDR2 YENEEA. CDR3 size: 12 residues. In DNA form, the CDR3 reads TGTGCCAGCAGCCTAGACGGGAGCATTCAGTACTTC. This translates into CASSLDGSIQYF.

The chain uses TRBV28 and TRBJ2-1; 7 nucleotides match TRBD2. Germline V lookup: CDR1 MDHEN, CDR2 SYDVKM. The V segment lost 8 bases and the J segment 7 bases; nucleotides outside the gene matches: 11. This CDR3 is 14 amino acids long. In nucleotides, the CDR3 is TGTGCCAGCTGGGGGGGGAGATCGGGGAATGAGCAGTTCTTC. This encodes CASWGGRSGNEQFF.